This paragraph reports one T cell receptor beta chain. No antigen is known for it. Donors were healthy HIV-negative adults without recently reported acute infections or vaccinations. Partitioning of CD4+ cells yielded a CD45RA+ naive subset and a CD45RA-negative memory subset. Using immunoSEQ multiplex PCR, the repertoire was profiled, and TCRdb retains in-frame clones only, with some absent. Of some 2,500,000 clones listed, roughly 90% are singletons. The sample comes from a study of shared clonotypes between healthy human individuals. About the research overall: Every donor yielded three CD4 naive, three CD4 memory, two CD8 naive and one CD8 memory plate.

Whole-study results and caveats: What limited the represented genetic and exposure-history diversity was the small number of donors.

The TCR was taken from a man aged 18-30 years in good health. Some clones in this sample may be carry-over from other donors' samples. Sequenced input: naive CD4+ T cells from PBMCs. Subset noted: CD45RA+ positively selected.

The CDR3 region is CASMGSGRGYNEQFF. The CDR3 DNA sequence: TGTGCCAGCATGGGGTCGGGCCGGGGCTACAATGAGCAGTTCTTC. This chain uses TRBV5-4 with TRBJ2-1, with D tentatively TRBD2 (5 bases). The CDR3 sequence is 15 residues long. V was cut by 6 bases and J by 3 bases, with 16 bases left in between. Germline V gene lookup returns CDR1 SGHNT and CDR2 YYREEE (reference sequence).